These 8 T cell receptor beta chains share one sample of origin, sequenced in a study of beta chain features in type 1 diabetes. Overall study results and limits: Researchers report that Type 1 diabetes patients had moderately but significantly shorter TCRB CDR3s across all four CD4+ subsets.

Expressed TCRB transcripts were sequenced because the entire RNA isolate underwent reverse transcription. Measured with immunoSEQ multiplex PCR; TCRdb has only the in-frame clones, and not every one. The sample lists roughly 330,000 clones; approximately 12% were seen once. No antigen has been identified for these receptors. What was sequenced was naive CD4+ T cells from blood. These receptors all stem from a woman between 18 and 30 years old with type 1 diabetes.

V usage is TRBV5-1 and J usage is TRBJ2-7; a weak D match, TRBD1 (5 bases). Germline CDR1 reads SGHRS; CDR2 reads YFSETQ. The CDR3 has 16 amino acids. With 0 bases removed from V and 2 bases from J, the gap between germline ends came to 15 bases. The CDR3 sequence is CASSLAAGRITYEQYF. As DNA, the CDR3 is TGCGCCAGCAGCTTGGCCGCAGGGCGGATTACCTACGAGCAGTACTTC.

This clone was observed a handful of times. The J gene is TRBJ2-1, the V gene TRBV5-1, with D tentatively TRBD2 (6 bases). The length of the CDR3 is 16 residues. The germline CDR1 and CDR2 sequences are SGHRS and YFSETQ. V shed 3 bases and J shed 0 bases, with 13 bases lying between them. CDR3 coding DNA: TGCGCCAGCAGCTCGTTGGCGGGAAGCTCCTACAATGAGCAGTTCTTC. Protein product: CASSSLAGSSYNEQFF. Using reference TRBV5-1 and TRBJ2-1 for the parts outside the CDR3, the full variable domain is KAGVTQTPRYLIKTRGQQVTLSCSPISGHRSVSWYQQTPGQGLQFLFEYFSETQRNKGNFPGRFSGRQFSNSRSEMNVSTLELGDSALYLCASSSLAGSSYNEQFFGPGTRLTVL.

V gene TRBV5-1 combines with J gene TRBJ2-3, with 8 bases matching TRBD1. The junction had 7 bases not matched to a gene; V was cut back by 0 bases and J by 4 bases. Germline V CDR1 and CDR2: SGHRS, YFSETQ. The CDR3 sequence is 16 residues long. The CDR3 DNA sequence: TGCGCCAGCAGCTTGGCCGGACAGGGCGGGGCAGATACGCAGTATTTT. Amino acid sequence: CASSLAGQGGADTQYF.

A few counts support this clone. V is TRBV2 and J is TRBJ2-1; TRBD2 matches at 13 bases. Unmatched junction bases numbered 5, after V lost 5 bases and J lost 7 bases. Germline lookup yields CDR1 SNHLY and CDR2 FYNNEI. The CDR3 is made up of 15 amino acids. CDR3 in amino acids: CASSQLAGGRNEQFF. DNA of the CDR3: TGTGCCAGCAGTCAACTAGCGGGAGGGAGGAATGAGCAGTTCTTC.

The rearrangement joins TRBV25-1 to TRBJ2-1; D is perhaps TRBD2 (6 bases). Deletions cut 3 bases from V and 6 bases from J, with 12 bases between. The CDR3 runs 14 residues. CDR1 is MGHDK and CDR2 is SYGVNS in the germline V gene. The CDR3 DNA sequence: TGTGCCAGCAGTGACTTTCTAGCGACCAATGAGCAGTTCTTC. The encoded protein is CASSDFLATNEQFF.

This chain uses TRBV14 with TRBJ2-2; D uncertain. The V end lost 3 bases, the J end lost 2 bases, and 7 bases lay between the germline ends. Per germline, CDR1 SGHDN and CDR2 FVKESK. There are 14 residues in the CDR3. CDR3 region: CASSQSLNTGELFF. The CDR3 DNA reads TGTGCCAGCAGCCAGTCTCTAAACACCGGGGAGCTGTTTTTT.

The chain is built from TRBV2 and TRBJ1-1; maybe TRBD1 (6 bases). Germline V CDR1 and CDR2: SNHLY, FYNNEI. V shed 5 bases and J shed 6 bases, with 13 bases lying between them. This CDR3 has 13 residues. DNA of the CDR3: TGTGCCAGCAGTCTTAAACAGGGCTCTGAAGCTTTCTTT. Its protein is CASSLKQGSEAFF.

The V and J genes are TRBV29-1 and TRBJ2-1; 7 nucleotides agree with TRBD1. The V segment lost 7 bases and the J segment 4 bases; nucleotides outside the gene matches: 4. Germline lookup yields CDR1 SQVTM and CDR2 ANQGSEA. This CDR3 contains 12 residues. This CDR3 reads CSADREYNEQFF. The CDR3 DNA follows: TGCAGCGCCGACAGGGAATACAATGAGCAGTTCTTC.